Following are 17 T cell receptor beta chains from one sample sequenced in a study of blood T cell repertoires in COVID-19. The table came from immunoSEQ multiplex PCR; TCRdb's copy has only in-frame clones and leaves some out. The table has some 290,000 clones, 87% seen once. The source material was peripheral blood. The source of these receptors is a woman between 50 and 59 years old who had recovered from COVID-19.

To note about this clone: Other DNA sequences in this specimen translate into the identical CDR3. The V gene is TRBV9, the J gene TRBJ1-1; weak D call: TRBD1 (6 bases). The CDR3 contains 13 residues. Germline values: CDR1 SGDLS, CDR2 YYNGEE. Trimming left V 0 bases short and J 8 bases short, with 11 bases between. CDR3 region: CASSVAGVAEAFF. Here the CDR3 DNA reads TGTGCCAGCAGCGTAGCAGGGGTAGCGGAAGCTTTCTTT.

The gene calls are TRBV3-1 (or the pseudogene TRBV3-2) and TRBJ2-1; maybe TRBD1 (6 bases). This CDR3 spans 13 amino acids. The V gene lost 4 bases and the J gene lost 8 bases, with 12 bases spanning the gap. The germline CDR1 and CDR2 sequences are LGHDT and YNNKEL (reference sequence). The CDR3 nucleotides are TGTGCCAGCAGCCGCCCCCCAGGGGATGAGCAGTTCTTC. Protein: CASSRPPGDEQFF.

V and J are TRBV18 and TRBJ2-3; 7 bases map to TRBD2. The CDR3 has 15 residues. V was clipped by 3 bases and J by 5 bases; unmatched bases: 8. The germline CDR1 and CDR2 sequences are KGHSH and LQKENI. The CDR3: CASSPSAGEEDTQYF. The CDR3 DNA is TGTGCCAGCTCACCCTCCGCGGGAGAGGAAGATACGCAGTATTTT.

The genes are TRBV30 and TRBJ1-2; TRBD1 agrees at 7 bases. CDR1 and CDR2 from the germline V gene are GTSNPN and SVGIG (reference sequence). The CDR3 covers 14 residues. J was trimmed by 6 bases and V by 2 bases; bases with no gene match: 9. The CDR3 DNA reads TGTGCCTGGAGTTACAGGGGCGGGTGGAATGGCTACACCTTC. It translates to CAWSYRGGWNGYTF.

The chain uses TRBV29-1 and TRBJ1-1; D is unresolved. The CDR3 length is 13 residues. CDR1 SQVTM and CDR2 ANQGSEA come from the germline V gene. Trimming left V 1 base short and J 4 bases short, with 10 bases between. CDR3 protein: CSVEVAAATEAFF. In DNA, the CDR3 is TGCAGCGTTGAAGTGGCGGCAGCCACTGAAGCTTTCTTT. Together with reference TRBV29-1 and TRBJ1-1, the CDR3 gives the full variable domain: SAVISQKPSRDICQRGTSLTIQCQVDSQVTMMFWYRQQPGQSLTLIATANQGSEATYESGFVIDKFPISRPNLTFSTLTVSNMSPEDSSIYLCSVEVAAATEAFFGQGTRLTVV.

The genes are TRBV5-4 and TRBJ1-2; D uncertain. The V gene lost 1 base and the J gene lost 5 bases, with 9 bases spanning the gap. This CDR3 comprises 13 residues. The germline V gene has CDR1 SGHNT and CDR2 YYREEE (reference sequence). This chain's CDR3 is CASSLREAYGYTF. CDR3 sequence (DNA): TGTGCCAGCAGCTTGCGGGAGGCTTATGGCTACACCTTC. The whole variable domain, filled in from reference TRBV5-4 and TRBJ1-2, reads ETGVTQSPTHLIKTRGQQVTLRCSSQSGHNTVSWYQQALGQGPQFIFQYYREEENGRGNFPPRFSGLQFPNYSSELNVNALELDDSALYLCASSLREAYGYTFGSGTRLTVV.

This chain joins TRBV30 and TRBJ2-5; the D gene is possibly TRBD2 (6 bases). This CDR3 has 12 residues. Germline CDR1 reads GTSNPN; CDR2 reads SVGIG (reference sequence). The V gene lost 5 bases and the J gene lost 1 base, with 8 bases spanning the gap. Here the CDR3 reads CAWRGSQETQYF. In DNA form, the CDR3 reads TGTGCCTGGCGGGGGAGCCAAGAGACCCAGTACTTC.

The CDR3 DNA follows: TGTGCCAGCTCACGTCGACAGGGGTTGACTGAAGCTTTCTTT. Protein product: CASSRRQGLTEAFF. The genes are TRBV18 and TRBJ1-1; 8 bases are a match to TRBD1. Germline V lookup: CDR1 KGHSH, CDR2 LQKENI. V shed 4 bases, J shed 5 bases, and the junction held 6 bases outside the gene matches. The CDR3 length is 14 residues. Full variable domain (remainder filled in from reference TRBV18 and TRBJ1-1): NAGVMQNPRHLVRRRGQEARLRCSPMKGHSHVYWYRQLPEEGLKFMVYLQKENIIDESGMPKERFSAEFPKEGPSILRIQQVVRGDSAAYFCASSRRQGLTEAFFGQGTRLTVV.

This chain links TRBV6-5 with TRBJ2-1; 8 nucleotides align to TRBD2. CDR1 is MNHEY and CDR2 is SVGAGI in the germline V gene. This CDR3 contains 15 residues. V dropped 7 bases and J dropped 3; count of bases not matched to a gene: 8. This CDR3 reads CASTRGLAGYNEQFF. The DNA of the CDR3 is TGTGCCAGCACACGAGGGCTAGCGGGCTACAATGAGCAGTTCTTC.

V gene TRBV21-1 combines with J gene TRBJ1-5; the table names TRBD1, a call not compared with the DNA. TRBV21-1 constitutes a pseudogene. The CDR3 has 16 residues. The CDR3 protein is CARRQISLYSNQPQHF. The CDR3 DNA reads as TGTGCCAGGCGACAGATAAGCCTATATAGCAATCAGCCCCAGCATTTT.

The chain recombines TRBV6-4 with TRBJ1-2; 7 bases agree with TRBD1. The V segment lost 0 bases and the J segment 1 base; nucleotides outside the gene matches: 5. CDR3 length: 16 residues. Looked up from germline, CDR1 is MRHNA and CDR2 is SNTAGT. CDR3 nucleotides: TGTGCCAGCAGTGACTCGTACGGGGACAGTAACTATGGCTACACCTTC. Translated, it gives CASSDSYGDSNYGYTF.

The gene calls are TRBV2 and TRBJ1-1, with a possible D match to TRBD1 (6 bases). Trimming shortened V by 3 bases and J by 4 bases, and 15 bases separated the two germline ends. This CDR3 comprises 15 residues. Germline CDR1 reads SNHLY; CDR2 reads FYNNEI. For the CDR3, the DNA is TGTGCCAGCAGTGAGCAACAGGGATTGGGCACTGAAGCTTTCTTT. Its translation is CASSEQQGLGTEAFF.

The chain links TRBV27 to TRBJ2-1, with TRBD2 as a possible D gene (5 bases). V was pared by 5 bases and J by 7 bases, with 21 bases between. There are 16 residues in the CDR3. Germline loops: CDR1 MNHEY, CDR2 SMNVEV (reference sequence). Here the CDR3 reads CASSPLGLGKGNEQFF. CDR3 DNA sequence: TGTGCCAGCAGTCCCTTAGGACTGGGGAAAGGAAATGAGCAGTTCTTC.

This clone is a singleton in its sample. The gene calls are TRBV20-1 and TRBJ2-3; TRBD2 might be the D (6 bases). The CDR3 runs 13 residues. The V end lost 3 bases, the J end lost 8 bases, and 15 bases lay between the germline ends. Germline V lookup: CDR1 DFQATT, CDR2 SNEGSKA (reference sequence). The CDR3 DNA reads TGCAGTGCTAGTGTCGGGGACTTTGGTACGCAGTATTTT. It is translated as CSASVGDFGTQYF.

The rearrangement uses TRBV9 and TRBJ2-5; TRBD2 matches 9 bases. This CDR3 contains 15 residues. In germline, CDR1 is SGDLS, CDR2 YYNGEE. The V gene end was trimmed by 4 bases and the J gene end by 2 bases; junction bases not matched to a gene: 6. CDR3 sequence (DNA): TGTGCCAGCAGCCTAAGCGGGGGGCAACAAGAGACCCAGTACTTC. Residues: CASSLSGGQQETQYF.

The chain links TRBV24-1 to TRBJ2-7, with 7 bases identical to TRBD1. This CDR3 contains 13 residues. Per the germline V gene, CDR1 is KGHDR and CDR2 is SFDVKD. V dropped 7 bases and J dropped 3; count of bases not matched to a gene: 5. The CDR3 reads CATRTGKNYEQYF. For the CDR3, the DNA is TGTGCCACCAGGACAGGGAAGAACTACGAGCAGTACTTC.

The chain employs TRBV4-2 and TRBJ2-3; the match to TRBD1 covers 8 bases. The CDR3 length is 15 residues. Germline assignment: CDR1 LGHNA and CDR2 YNFKEQ. The V gene end was trimmed by 9 bases and the J gene end by 0 bases; junction bases not matched to a gene: 8. This CDR3 is CASSVGQGSTDTQYF. CDR3 DNA: TGTGCCAGTTCGGTAGGACAGGGCAGCACAGATACGCAGTATTTT.